This TCR beta chain was observed in a study of T cell responses to AZD1222 COVID-19 vaccine. The germline gives CDR1 SGHRS, CDR2 YFSETQ. The ends were cut back, 0 bases at V and 0 bases at J, with 7 bases in the middle. This CDR3 spans 14 amino acids. Assay used: immunoSEQ multiplex PCR; TCRdb lists only in-frame clones, some missing. The table lists about 150,000 clones, about 90% of them singletons. This clone was recorded once. The source was peripheral blood, collected 28 days after the second AZD1222 dose. V usage is TRBV5-1 and J usage is TRBJ2-7; no clear D. This clonotype was sampled from an adult who received the AZD1222 COVID-19 vaccine. The CDR3, as DNA: TGCGCCAGCAGCTTGGGATCGAACTCCTACGAGCAGTACTTC. Its translation is CASSLGSNSYEQYF.